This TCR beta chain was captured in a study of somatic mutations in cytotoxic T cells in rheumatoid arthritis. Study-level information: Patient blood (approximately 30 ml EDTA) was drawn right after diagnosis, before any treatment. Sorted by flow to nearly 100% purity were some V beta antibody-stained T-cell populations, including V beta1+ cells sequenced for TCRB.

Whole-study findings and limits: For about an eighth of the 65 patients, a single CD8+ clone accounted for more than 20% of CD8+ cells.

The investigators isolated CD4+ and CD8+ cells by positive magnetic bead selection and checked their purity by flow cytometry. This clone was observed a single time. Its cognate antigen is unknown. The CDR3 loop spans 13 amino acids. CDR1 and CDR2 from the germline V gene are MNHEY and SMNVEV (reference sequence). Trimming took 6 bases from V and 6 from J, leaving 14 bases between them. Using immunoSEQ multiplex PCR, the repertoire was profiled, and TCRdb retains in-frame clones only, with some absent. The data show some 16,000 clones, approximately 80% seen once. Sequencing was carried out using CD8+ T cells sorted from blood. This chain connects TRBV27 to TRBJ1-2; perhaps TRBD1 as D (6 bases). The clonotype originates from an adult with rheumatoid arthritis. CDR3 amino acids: CASSHRVLDGYTF. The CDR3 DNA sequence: TGTGCCAGCAGCCACAGGGTCTTGGATGGCTACACCTTC.